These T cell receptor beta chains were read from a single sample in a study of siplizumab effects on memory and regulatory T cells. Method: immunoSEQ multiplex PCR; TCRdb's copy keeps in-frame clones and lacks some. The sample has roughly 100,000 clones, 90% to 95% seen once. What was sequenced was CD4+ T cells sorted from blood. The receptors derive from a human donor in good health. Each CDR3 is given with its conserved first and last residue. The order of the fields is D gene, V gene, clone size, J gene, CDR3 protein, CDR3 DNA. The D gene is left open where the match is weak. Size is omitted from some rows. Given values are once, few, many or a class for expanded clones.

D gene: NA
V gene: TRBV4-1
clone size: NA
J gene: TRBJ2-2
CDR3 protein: CASSPYPTGQIRTGELFF
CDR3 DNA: TGCGCCAGCAGCCCGTACCCCACAGGACAGATTCGGACCGGGGAGCTGTTTTTT

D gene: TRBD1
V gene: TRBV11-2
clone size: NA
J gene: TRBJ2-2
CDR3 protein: CASSFLDRGRLGGELFF
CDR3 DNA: TGTGCCAGCAGCTTCCTTGACAGGGGGCGCCTAGGCGGGGAGCTGTTTTTT

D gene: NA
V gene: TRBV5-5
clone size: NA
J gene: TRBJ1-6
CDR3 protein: CASSLEASPLHF
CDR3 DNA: TGTGCCAGCAGCCTCGAGGCTTCACCCCTCCACTTT

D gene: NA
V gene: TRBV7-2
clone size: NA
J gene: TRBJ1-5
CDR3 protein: CASSLVARPFGNQPQHF
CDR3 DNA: TGTGCCAGCAGCTTAGTAGCCAGGCCGTTTGGCAATCAGCCCCAGCATTTT

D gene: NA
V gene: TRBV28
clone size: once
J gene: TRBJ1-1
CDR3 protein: CASSLTLGRQAFF
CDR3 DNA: TGTGCCAGCAGTTTAACACTGGGACGGCAGGCTTTCTTT

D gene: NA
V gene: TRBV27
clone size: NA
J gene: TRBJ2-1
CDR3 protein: CASSLRGSEQFF
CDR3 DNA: TGTGCCAGCAGTTTGCGGGGATCTGAGCAGTTCTTC

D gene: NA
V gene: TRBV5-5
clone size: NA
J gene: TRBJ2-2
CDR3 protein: CASSLEMEAPVLNTGELFF
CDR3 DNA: TGTGCCAGCAGCTTGGAAATGGAGGCCCCTGTTCTGAACACCGGGGAGCTGTTTTTT

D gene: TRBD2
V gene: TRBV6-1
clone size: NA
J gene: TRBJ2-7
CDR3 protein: CASEAGGPGEQYF
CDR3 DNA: TGTGCCAGCGAAGCGGGAGGGCCAGGCGAGCAGTACTTC

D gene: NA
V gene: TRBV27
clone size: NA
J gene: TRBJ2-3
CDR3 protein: CASSLIQRTDTQYF
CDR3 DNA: TGTGCCAGCAGTTTAATTCAACGGACAGATACGCAGTATTTT

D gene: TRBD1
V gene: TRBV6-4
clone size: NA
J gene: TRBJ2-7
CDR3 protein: CASSTGGATELLEQYF
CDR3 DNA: TGTGCCAGCAGCACAGGGGGCGCGACAGAACTACTCGAGCAGTACTTC

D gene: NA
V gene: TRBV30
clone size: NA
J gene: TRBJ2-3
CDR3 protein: CAWRLLGRVADTQYF
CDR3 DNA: TGTGCCTGGAGATTGTTGGGACGAGTTGCAGATACGCAGTATTTT

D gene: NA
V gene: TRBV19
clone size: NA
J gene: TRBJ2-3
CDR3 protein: CASSSSGTSTDTQYF
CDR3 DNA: TGTGCCAGTAGTAGTTCGGGTACTAGCACAGATACGCAGTATTTT

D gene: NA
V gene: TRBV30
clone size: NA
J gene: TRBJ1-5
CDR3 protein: CAWSDNHSNQPQHF
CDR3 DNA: TGTGCCTGGAGTGATAACCATAGCAATCAGCCCCAGCATTTT

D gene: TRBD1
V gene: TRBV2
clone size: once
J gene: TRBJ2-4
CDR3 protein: CASSADYRGPAKNIQYF
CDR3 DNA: TGTGCCAGCAGTGCAGACTACAGGGGACCGGCCAAAAACATTCAGTACTTC

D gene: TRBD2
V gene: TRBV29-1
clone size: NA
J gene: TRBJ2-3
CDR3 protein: CSVDSGSVPTDTQYF
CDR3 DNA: TGCAGCGTTGATAGCGGGAGTGTGCCCACAGATACGCAGTATTTT

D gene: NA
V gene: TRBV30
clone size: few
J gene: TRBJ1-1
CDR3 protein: CAWKTPVTEAFF
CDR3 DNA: TGTGCCTGGAAGACCCCAGTGACTGAAGCTTTCTTT

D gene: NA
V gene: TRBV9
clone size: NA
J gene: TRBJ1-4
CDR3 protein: CASSVEINEKLFF
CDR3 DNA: TGTGCCAGCAGCGTAGAGATTAATGAAAAACTGTTTTTT

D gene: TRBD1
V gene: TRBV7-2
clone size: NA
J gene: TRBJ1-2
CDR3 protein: CASSAIRDSPYGYTF
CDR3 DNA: TGTGCCAGCAGCGCCATTCGGGACAGCCCCTATGGCTACACCTTC

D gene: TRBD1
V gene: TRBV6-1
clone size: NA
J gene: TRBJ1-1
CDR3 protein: CASRSRQGNTEAFF
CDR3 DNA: TGTGCCAGCAGATCCCGACAGGGGAACACTGAAGCTTTCTTT